Listed below are T cell receptor beta chains from one sample, sequenced in a study of T cell repertoires in cytomegalovirus infection. One entry per CDR3 protein, called by TCRdb with MiXCR from the reads. The table includes roughly 500,000 distinct CDR3 sequences, around a third detected once. The antigens these receptors bind are not known. The sequencing used cultured PBMCs, collected from culture after CMV antigen stimulation. These receptor sequences come from a human donor in good health (CMV status not recorded). Some clones in this sample may be carry-over from other donors' samples. CDR3s include the opening cysteine and the closing phenylalanine or tryptophan. The order of the fields is J gene, D gene, V gene, clone size, CDR3 protein, CDR3 DNA. D genes are given only for firm matches. Rows may omit the clone size; those that give it use once, few, many or a size class.

>TRBJ2-7|.|TRBV4-3|few
CASSIGPESYEQYF
TGCGCCAGCAGTATAGGGCCAGAATCCTACGAGCAGTACTTC
>TRBJ2-1|.|TRBV7-2|many
CASSFGSDFYNEQFF
TGTGCCAGCAGCTTCGGATCTGACTTCTACAATGAGCAGTTCTTC
>TRBJ2-3|.|TRBV7-3|.
CASSVRRDDTQYF
TGTGCCAGCAGCGTCCGGAGAGACGATACGCAGTATTTT
>TRBJ1-2|.|TRBV30|few
CAWSALYGYTF
TGTGCCTGGAGCGCCCTTTATGGCTACACCTTC
>TRBJ1-2|.|TRBV11-2|.
CASSLDANYGYTF
TGTGCCAGCAGCTTAGATGCTAACTATGGCTACACCTTC
>TRBJ1-5|TRBD1|TRBV6-6|many
CASSYSTGGNQPQHF
TGTGCCAGCAGTTACTCGACAGGGGGTAATCAGCCCCAGCATTTT
>TRBJ2-1|TRBD2|TRBV7-3|few
CASSLIAGERNEQFF
TGTGCCAGCAGTCTCATAGCGGGAGAAAGGAATGAGCAGTTCTTC
>TRBJ2-3|.|TRBV20-1|few
CSAPKPGAEGDTQYF
TGCAGTGCTCCCAAACCGGGGGCCGAGGGAGATACGCAGTATTTT
>TRBJ2-3|.|TRBV7-8|.
CASSTERRGVDTQYF
TGTGCCAGCAGCACAGAGCGGAGGGGGGTGGATACGCAGTATTTT
>TRBJ2-7|.|TRBV7-9|.
CASSLASGFSSYEQYF
TGTGCCAGCAGCTTAGCTTCAGGTTTTAGCTCCTACGAGCAGTACTTC
>TRBJ1-1|.|TRBV6-2/TRBV6-3|once
CASNLRWGDTEAFF
TGTGCCAGCAATTTGAGGTGGGGAGACACTGAAGCTTTCTTT
>TRBJ2-2|TRBD1|TRBV19|.
CASLRDRATGELFF
TGTGCCAGCCTCCGGGACAGAGCCACCGGGGAGCTGTTTTTT
>TRBJ2-5|.|TRBV11-1|.
CASSLELDRTQETQYF
TGTGCCAGCAGCTTAGAATTGGACAGAACCCAAGAGACCCAGTACTTC
>TRBJ1-5|.|TRBV7-2|.
CASSLAWSSNQPQHF
TGTGCCAGCAGCTTAGCATGGAGTAGCAATCAGCCCCAGCATTTT
>TRBJ1-5|.|TRBV24-1|.
CATSARTDTDQPQHF
TGTGCCACCAGTGCACGGACAGACACAGATCAGCCCCAGCATTTT
>TRBJ1-4|.|TRBV15|.
CATSRGTNEKLFF
TGTGCCACCAGCAGGGGCACTAATGAAAAACTGTTTTTT
>TRBJ2-7|.|TRBV24-1|.
CATSGQYSYEQYF
TGTGCCACCAGTGGACAGTACTCCTACGAGCAGTACTTC
>TRBJ1-3|.|TRBV15|many
CATSRAGQSSGNTIYF
TGTGCCACCAGCAGAGCCGGACAGAGCTCTGGAAACACCATATATTTT
>TRBJ2-1|.|TRBV27|.
CATQTGYNEQFF
TGTGCCACCCAGACAGGCTACAATGAGCAGTTCTTC
>TRBJ2-1|TRBD2|TRBV5-1|.
CASSFLSSGRANEQFF
TGCGCCAGCAGCTTCCTCTCTAGCGGGAGGGCCAATGAGCAGTTCTTC
>TRBJ1-3|.|TRBV9|.
CASSVEDRSGNTIYF
TGTGCCAGCAGCGTAGAGGACAGATCCGGAAACACCATATATTTT
>TRBJ2-1|.|TRBV7-3|.
CASSLIGSSGEQFF
TGTGCCAGCAGCTTAATCGGTAGTTCGGGGGAGCAGTTCTTC
>TRBJ2-5|.|TRBV18|.
CASSPQQRSGAQYF
TGTGCCAGCTCACCACAACAGCGCTCCGGGGCCCAGTACTTC
>TRBJ2-3|.|TRBV6-1|few
CASRSLAWRTDTQYF
TGTGCCAGCAGATCCCTAGCGTGGAGGACAGATACGCAGTATTTT
>TRBJ1-5|TRBD1|TRBV19|.
CASTLTGVNQPQHF
TGTGCCAGTACCCTAACAGGGGTCAATCAGCCCCAGCATTTT
>TRBJ1-2|.|TRBV7-2|many
CASSPNQGPGYTF
TGTGCCAGCAGCCCCAACCAGGGACCTGGCTACACCTTC
>TRBJ1-4|.|TRBV5-4|few
CASSLPGLDEKLFF
TGTGCCAGCAGCTTACCGGGACTAGATGAAAAACTGTTTTTT
>TRBJ2-3|TRBD2|TRBV7-4|.
CASSPPAGGLGADTQYF
TGTGCCAGCAGCCCTCCGGCGGGAGGGCTGGGCGCAGATACGCAGTATTTT
>TRBJ2-5|.|TRBV6-2/TRBV6-3|once
CASSTTSRGSETQYF
TGTGCCAGCAGCACGACTAGTCGGGGTTCAGAGACCCAGTACTTC
>TRBJ2-1|.|TRBV20-1|.
CSARDSRGPNEQFF
TGCAGTGCTAGAGATTCCCGGGGGCCCAATGAGCAGTTCTTC
>TRBJ2-1|TRBD2|TRBV7-6|.
CASSTIAGGPDNEQFF
TGTGCCAGCAGCACCATAGCGGGAGGGCCTGACAATGAGCAGTTCTTC
>TRBJ2-1|.|TRBV12-3/TRBV12-4|few
CASSSLTGTDYNEQFF
TGTGCCAGCAGTTCCCTGACAGGAACCGACTACAATGAGCAGTTCTTC
>TRBJ1-1|.|TRBV12-5|few
CASGFGRVDTEAFF
TGTGCTAGTGGTTTCGGCAGGGTAGACACTGAAGCTTTCTTT
>TRBJ2-5|TRBD2|TRBV7-2|.
CASSEKAGGPVQYF
TGTGCCAGCAGCGAGAAGGCGGGAGGGCCGGTCCAGTACTTC
>TRBJ1-2|.|TRBV12-3/TRBV12-4|once
CASSADERGDFGYTF
TGTGCCAGCAGTGCCGATGAACGAGGGGACTTTGGCTACACCTTC
>TRBJ2-3|.|TRBV7-8|.
CASGASRTDTQYF
TGTGCCAGCGGGGCTAGTCGCACAGATACGCAGTATTTT
>TRBJ2-1|TRBD2|TRBV20-1|once
CSATLSSGSYNEKFF
TGCAGTGCTACCCTATCTAGCGGCTCCTACAATGAGAAGTTCTTC
>TRBJ2-4|TRBD2|TRBV12-3/TRBV12-4|many
CASSRLAGGPFYDF
TGTGCCAGCAGCCGACTAGCGGGAGGGCCATTTTATGACTTC
>TRBJ2-5|.|TRBV6-5|few
CASSYSGRETQYF
TGTGCCAGCAGTTACTCGGGGAGGGAGACCCAGTACTTC
>TRBJ1-5|.|TRBV28|.
CASSPRGGYVQPQHF
TGTGCCAGCAGTCCACGTGGGGGCTATGTTCAGCCCCAGCATTTT
>TRBJ2-1|.|TRBV7-2|many
CASSRPGPYNEQFF
TGTGCCAGCAGCCGCCCAGGGCCCTACAATGAGCAGTTCTTC
>TRBJ2-1|TRBD2|TRBV6-6|.
CASSRPGLAGVNEQFF
TGTGCCAGCTCACGCCCGGGACTAGCGGGAGTCAATGAGCAGTTCTTC
>TRBJ2-1|TRBD2|TRBV7-2|.
CASSKYGGGRNNEQFF
TGTGCCAGCAGCAAATACGGGGGAGGGCGGAACAATGAGCAGTTCTTC
>TRBJ2-1|.|TRBV7-3|.
CASSLVSGANEQFF
TGTGCCAGCAGCTTAGTCTCGGGGGCCAATGAGCAGTTCTTC
>TRBJ2-3|.|TRBV7-2|many
CASSLVTTRLGATQYF
TGTGCCAGCAGCTTAGTAACTACTCGACTGGGTGCTACGCAGTATTTT